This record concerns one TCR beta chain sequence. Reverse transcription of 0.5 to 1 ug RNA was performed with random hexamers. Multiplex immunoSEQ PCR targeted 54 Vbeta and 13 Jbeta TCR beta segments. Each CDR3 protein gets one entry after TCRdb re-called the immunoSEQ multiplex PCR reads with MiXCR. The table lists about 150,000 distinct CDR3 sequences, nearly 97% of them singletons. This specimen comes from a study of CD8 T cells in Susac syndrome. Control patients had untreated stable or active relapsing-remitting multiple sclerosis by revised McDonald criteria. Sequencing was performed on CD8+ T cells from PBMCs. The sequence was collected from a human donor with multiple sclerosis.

The DNA of the CDR3 is TGCAGCGTGGGGACAGGTATGGGAGCTGAAAAACTGTTTTTT. Translated: CSVGTGMGAEKLFF. The rearrangement uses TRBV29-1 and TRBJ1-4; TRBD1 agrees at 8 bases. The germline V gene has CDR1 SQVTM and CDR2 ANQGSEA. V lost 6 bases and J lost 7; bases outside the gene matches: 10. The CDR3 loop spans 14 amino acids.